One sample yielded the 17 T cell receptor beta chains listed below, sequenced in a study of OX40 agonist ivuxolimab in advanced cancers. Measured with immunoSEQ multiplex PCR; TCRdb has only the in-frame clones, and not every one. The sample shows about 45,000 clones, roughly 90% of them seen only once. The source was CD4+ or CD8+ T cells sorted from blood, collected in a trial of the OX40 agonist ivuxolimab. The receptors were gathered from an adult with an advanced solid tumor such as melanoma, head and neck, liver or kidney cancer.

The CDR3 loop reads CASSPRVGRDNEQFF. The CDR3 DNA sequence: TGTGCCAGCAGCCCCCGGGTCGGGAGGGACAATGAGCAGTTCTTC. J is TRBJ2-1 and V is TRBV5-5, with 8 bases matching TRBD2. Germline assignment: CDR1 SGHKS and CDR2 YYEKEE (reference sequence). J lost 5 bases, V lost 4 bases, and 8 bases had no gene match. The CDR3 length is 15 residues.

This CDR3 is CASSQEGREQYF. In nucleotides, the CDR3 is TGTGCCAGCAGCCAAGAGGGCAGGGAGCAGTACTTC. The rearrangement joins TRBV4-2 to TRBJ2-5, with D perhaps matching TRBD1 or TRBD2 (5 bases each). This CDR3 has 12 residues. Germline CDR1 reads LGHNA; CDR2 reads YNFKEQ. V lost 0 bases, J lost 11 bases, and 10 bases lay in between.

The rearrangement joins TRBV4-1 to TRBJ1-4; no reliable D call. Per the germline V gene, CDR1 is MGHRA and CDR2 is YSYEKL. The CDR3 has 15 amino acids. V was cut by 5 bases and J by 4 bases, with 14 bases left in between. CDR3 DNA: TGCGCCAGCAGCTCCCGGACGGACCATAATGAAAAACTGTTTTTT. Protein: CASSSRTDHNEKLFF.

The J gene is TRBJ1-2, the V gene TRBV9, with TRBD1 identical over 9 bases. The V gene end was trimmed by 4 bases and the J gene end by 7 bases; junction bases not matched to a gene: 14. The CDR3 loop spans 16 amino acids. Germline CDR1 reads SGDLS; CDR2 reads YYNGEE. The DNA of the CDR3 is TGTGCCAGCAGCCCCCCGGGACAGGGCGGAGGGGCTGGCTACACCTTC. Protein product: CASSPPGQGGGAGYTF.

The CDR3 here is CASSSRDRKETQYF. CDR3 DNA sequence: TGTGCCAGCAGCTCCCGGGACAGGAAAGAGACCCAGTACTTC. The V call is TRBV7-6, the J call TRBJ2-5; 8 bases match TRBD1. Germline CDR1 is SGHVS and CDR2 is FNYEAQ. V trimming: 4 bases; J trimming: 3 bases; junction bases outside the gene matches: 4. The CDR3 has 14 amino acids.

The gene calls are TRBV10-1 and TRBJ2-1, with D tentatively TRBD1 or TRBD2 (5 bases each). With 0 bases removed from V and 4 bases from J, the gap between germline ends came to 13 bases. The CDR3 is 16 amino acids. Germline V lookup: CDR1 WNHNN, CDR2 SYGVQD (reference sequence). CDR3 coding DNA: TGCGCCAGCAGTGAGTCGGGACCGCTAGGGTACAATGAGCAGTTCTTC. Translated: CASSESGPLGYNEQFF.

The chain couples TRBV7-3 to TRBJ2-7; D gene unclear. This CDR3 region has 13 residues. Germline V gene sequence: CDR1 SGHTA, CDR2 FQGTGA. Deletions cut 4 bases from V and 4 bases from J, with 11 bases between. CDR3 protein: CASSSADGYEQYF. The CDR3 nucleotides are TGTGCCAGCAGCTCGGCGGATGGATACGAGCAGTACTTC.

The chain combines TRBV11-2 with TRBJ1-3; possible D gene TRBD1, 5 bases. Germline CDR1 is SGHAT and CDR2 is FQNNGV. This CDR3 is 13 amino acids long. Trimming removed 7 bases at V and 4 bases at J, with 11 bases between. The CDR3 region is CASNQWGGNTIYF. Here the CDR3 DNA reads TGTGCCAGCAACCAGTGGGGGGGAAACACCATATATTTT.

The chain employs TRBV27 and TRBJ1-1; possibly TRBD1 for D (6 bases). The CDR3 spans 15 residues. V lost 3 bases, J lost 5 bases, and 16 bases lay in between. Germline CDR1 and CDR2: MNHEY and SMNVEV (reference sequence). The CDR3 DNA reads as TGTGCCAGCAGTTTGGACCGTAGGGGGAAGACTGAAGCTTTCTTT. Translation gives CASSLDRRGKTEAFF.

The CDR3 bases are TGTGCCAGCAGCTTCTCGGGGGGCTTTAGAGATGAGCAGTTCTTC. The encoded protein is CASSFSGGFRDEQFF. The V gene is TRBV11-1, the J gene TRBJ2-1; weak D call: TRBD2 (7 bases). Trimming shortened V by 3 bases and J by 8 bases, and 17 bases separated the two germline ends. The CDR3 runs to 15 residues. Germline CDR1 is SGHAT and CDR2 is FQDESV (reference sequence).

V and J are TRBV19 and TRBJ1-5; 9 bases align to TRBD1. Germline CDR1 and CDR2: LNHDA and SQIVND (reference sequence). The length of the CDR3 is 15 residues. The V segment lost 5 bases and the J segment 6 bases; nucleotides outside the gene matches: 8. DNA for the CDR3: TGTGCCAGTAGTTTCATCCGGGACAGGGTTCAGCCCCAGCATTTT. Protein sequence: CASSFIRDRVQPQHF.

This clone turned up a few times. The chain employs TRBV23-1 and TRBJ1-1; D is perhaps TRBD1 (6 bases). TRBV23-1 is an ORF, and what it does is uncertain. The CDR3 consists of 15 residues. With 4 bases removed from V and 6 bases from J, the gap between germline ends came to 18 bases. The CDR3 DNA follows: TGCGCCAGCAGTCTTTTCGGCGGGGGCATCGCTGAAGCTTTCTTT. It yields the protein CASSLFGGGIAEAFF.

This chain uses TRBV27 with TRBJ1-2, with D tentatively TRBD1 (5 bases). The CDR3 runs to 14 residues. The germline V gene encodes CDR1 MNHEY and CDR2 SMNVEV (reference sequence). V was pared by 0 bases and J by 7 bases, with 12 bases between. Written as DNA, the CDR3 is TGTGCCAGCAGTTTATCGGCAGGGATGCGTGGCTACACCTTC. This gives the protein CASSLSAGMRGYTF.

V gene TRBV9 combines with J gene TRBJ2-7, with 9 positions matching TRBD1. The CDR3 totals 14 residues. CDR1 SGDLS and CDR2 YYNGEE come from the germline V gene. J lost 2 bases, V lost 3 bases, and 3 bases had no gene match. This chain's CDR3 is CASSGQGGPYEQYF. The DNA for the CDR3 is TGTGCCAGCAGCGGACAGGGGGGTCCCTACGAGCAGTACTTC. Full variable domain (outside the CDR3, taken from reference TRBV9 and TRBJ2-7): DSGVTQTPKHLITATGQRVTLRCSPRSGDLSVYWYQQSLDQGLQFLIQYYNGEERAKGNILERFSAQQFPDLHSELNLSSLELGDSALYFCASSGQGGPYEQYFGPGTRLTVT.

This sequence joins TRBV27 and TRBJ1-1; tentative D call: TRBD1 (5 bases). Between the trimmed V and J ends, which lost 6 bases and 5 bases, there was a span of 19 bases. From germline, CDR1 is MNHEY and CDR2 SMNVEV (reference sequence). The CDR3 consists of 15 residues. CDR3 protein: CASSRDQGGATEAFF. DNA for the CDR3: TGTGCCAGCAGCAGAGACCAGGGTGGGGCTACTGAAGCTTTCTTT.

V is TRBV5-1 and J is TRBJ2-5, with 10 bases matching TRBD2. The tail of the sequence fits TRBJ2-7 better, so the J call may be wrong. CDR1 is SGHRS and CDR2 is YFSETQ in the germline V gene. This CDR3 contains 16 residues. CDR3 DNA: TGCGCCAGCAGCTTGTCTAGCGGGAGTAACGCCTACGAGCAGTACTTC. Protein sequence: CASSLSSGSNAYEQYF.

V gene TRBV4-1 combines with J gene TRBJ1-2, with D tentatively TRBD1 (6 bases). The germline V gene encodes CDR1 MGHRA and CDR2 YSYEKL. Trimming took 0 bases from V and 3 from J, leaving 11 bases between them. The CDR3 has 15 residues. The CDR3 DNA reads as TGCGCCAGCAGCCAAGATACGGGGGCGGACTATGGCTACACCTTC. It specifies CASSQDTGADYGYTF.